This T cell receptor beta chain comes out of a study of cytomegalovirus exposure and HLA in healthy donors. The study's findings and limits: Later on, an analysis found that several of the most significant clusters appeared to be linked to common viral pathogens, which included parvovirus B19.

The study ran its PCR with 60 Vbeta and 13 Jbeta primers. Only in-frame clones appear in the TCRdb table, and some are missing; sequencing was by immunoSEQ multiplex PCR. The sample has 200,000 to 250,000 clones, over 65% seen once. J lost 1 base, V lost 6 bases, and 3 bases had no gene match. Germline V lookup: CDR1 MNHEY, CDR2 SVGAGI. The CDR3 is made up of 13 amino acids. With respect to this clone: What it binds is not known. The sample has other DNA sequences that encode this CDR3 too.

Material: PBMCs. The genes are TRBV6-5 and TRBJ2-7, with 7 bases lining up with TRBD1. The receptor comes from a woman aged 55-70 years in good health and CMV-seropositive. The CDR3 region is CASRRDSSYEQYF. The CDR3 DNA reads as TGTGCCAGCAGACGGGACAGTTCCTACGAGCAGTACTTC.